Listed below are T cell receptor beta chains from one sample, sequenced in a study of blood T cell repertoires in COVID-19. This table comes from immunoSEQ multiplex PCR, and its TCRdb copy is limited to in-frame clones, with some not included. There are 40,000 to 55,000 clones in the sample; around 90% occur only once, and 6.5% to 8% lies in the top ten. The sequenced sample consisted of peripheral blood. Receptors originate from a man aged 50 to 60 with active COVID-19. Each CDR3 is given without its conserved first and last residue. The order of the fields is V gene, CDR3 protein.

TRBV28,ASYPGTAVIEQY
TRBV13,ASSPGLAGSYEQY
TRBV5-1,ASTSLGGGETQY
TRBV3-1/TRBV3-2,ASSPAAAVPYEQY
TRBV5-4,ASSDGLAGVYTGELF
TRBV27,ATKEGGAAKTQY
TRBV25-1,ASSGSPFYEQY
TRBV2,ATHRQGAGYT
TRBV27,ASSLDRTNEKLF
TRBV12-3/TRBV12-4,ASSSSKGVKAF
TRBV20-1,SASQSFFDYGYT
TRBV7-2,ASSSLGGGPF
TRBV6-2/TRBV6-3,ASSYPTGVGETQY
TRBV19,ASSIDGYSMNTEAF
TRBV5-1,ASSFNRGSGANVLT
TRBV6-6,ASRINNMGATEAF
TRBV14,ASSLDGYEQY
TRBV9,ASSPRQGWAEAF
TRBV7-9,ASSLVGGGETQY
TRBV7-2,ASSFRGSQGETQY
TRBV5-8,ASKPRVSTDTQY
TRBV5-6,ASCSWPYRGPNYGYT
TRBV6-4,ASRTTGNMNTEAF
TRBV2,ASTDSSRDSPLH
TRBV5-1,ASSPGGPVGETQY
TRBV12-3/TRBV12-4,ASILEGTKTQY
TRBV4-2,ASSQDRVGYGYT
TRBV19,ASSMGLALTSSYNEQF
TRBV13,ASSLGGDNYGYT
TRBV7-5,ARSCRRTDNQPQH
TRBV28,ASSSTYGYT
TRBV19,ASSIALLAGARF
TRBV2,ASSTSGGAEDTQY
TRBV5-1,ASSWVSESDTQY
TRBV11-2,ASSFGGGLEQY
TRBV9,ASSVAGDGNTIY
TRBV30,AWSVMRDTQY
TRBV18,ASSPVRQGETEAF
TRBV5-6,ASSLGGYEQY
TRBV5-6,ATGRWGDSGNTIY
TRBV27,ASSLGEGAYEQY
TRBV10-3,AISESGKGATYNEQF
TRBV5-1,ASSHNLREQF
TRBV6-5,ASSYANRGNTEAF
TRBV29-1,SVGGGVHRETQY
TRBV19,ASSMWDRVNNEQF
TRBV12-3/TRBV12-4,ASSLSGLEQF
TRBV7-2,ASLPDKNYGYT
TRBV5-5,ASSLYTDTQY
TRBV30,AWSVSMLGVSNQPQH
TRBV5-1,ASSIGLGLSYEQY
TRBV9,ASSGTGWRELF
TRBV3-1/TRBV3-2,ASSQGGAYGYT
TRBV19,ASRDRGRGDTQY
TRBV30,AWSVLGETYGYT
TRBV6-5,ASSWDRSSNQPQH
TRBV5-4,ASSTGQGLNNSPLH
TRBV12-3/TRBV12-4,ASSRQGNTEAF
TRBV7-2,ASSPVLAGEETQY
TRBV4-1,ASSLQGASVSYEQY